The clone carrying this T cell receptor (beta chain) showed up just a few times. The antigen is not known. One entry per CDR3 protein, called by TCRdb with MiXCR from the reads. The sample has approximately 1,000,000 distinct CDR3 sequences; 31% are singletons. The data were obtained in a study of T cell repertoires in cytomegalovirus infection. Study background: Used in the study were CMV epitopes, some recently identified and HLA-C-restricted, others well-studied and HLA-B-restricted.

General study results and limits: HLA-C-restricted CMV-specific TCR beta clonotypes were dominant in the ex vivo response. CMV carriers having the relevant HLA were flagged by cumulative public TCR beta family frequency.

The receptor was isolated from a human donor in good health (CMV status not recorded). Some clones in this sample may be carry-over from other donors' samples. The source material was cultured CD8+ T cells from PBMCs, sampled from culture after CMV antigen stimulation.

This chain's CDR3 is CASSQADRGRYEQYF. DNA for the CDR3: TGTGCCAGCAGCCAAGCGGACAGGGGGCGATACGAGCAGTACTTC. V usage is TRBV7-9 and J usage is TRBJ2-7, with 11 bases identical to TRBD1. V lost 5 bases to trimming and J lost 4 bases; unmatched junction nucleotides: 7. Germline loops: CDR1 SEHNR, CDR2 FQNEAQ (reference sequence). This CDR3 spans 15 amino acids. Full variable domain (missing parts from reference TRBV7-9 and TRBJ2-7): DTGVSQNPRHKITKRGQNVTFRCDPISEHNRLYWYRQTLGQGPEFLTYFQNEAQLEKSRLLSDRFSAERPKGSFSTLEIQRTEQGDSAMYLCASSQADRGRYEQYFGPGTRLTVT.